This TCR beta chain appears in the sequencing data of a study of blood T cell repertoires in COVID-19. As for the study in general: Researchers got acute and convalescent COVID-19 samples from the United States, Italy and Spain. PBMCs, B-cell-depleted T cells, or T cells provided the cDNA or gDNA that made up the material.

Original analysis: Reference gene primers were amplified, and this amplification served to estimate nucleated cell counts. TCRdb keeps only in-frame clones here, not all; method: immunoSEQ multiplex PCR. The V and J calls and the clone size are those of that table, but D and trimming were determined from the DNA. The table lists just over 70,000 clones, under 95% of them singletons. CDR1 is MNHEY and CDR2 is SMNVEV in the germline V gene (reference sequence). The ends were cut back, 7 bases at V and 0 bases at J, with 13 bases in the middle. CDR3 length: 16 residues. The sequence derives from a human donor in a cohort sampled during active COVID-19. Sequenced: peripheral blood. V and J are TRBV27 and TRBJ2-6; D is ambiguous. CDR3 coding DNA: TGTGCCAGCACCCCTTTCCCCTCCTCTGGGGCCAACGTCCTGACTTTC. Translation: CASTPFPSSGANVLTF.